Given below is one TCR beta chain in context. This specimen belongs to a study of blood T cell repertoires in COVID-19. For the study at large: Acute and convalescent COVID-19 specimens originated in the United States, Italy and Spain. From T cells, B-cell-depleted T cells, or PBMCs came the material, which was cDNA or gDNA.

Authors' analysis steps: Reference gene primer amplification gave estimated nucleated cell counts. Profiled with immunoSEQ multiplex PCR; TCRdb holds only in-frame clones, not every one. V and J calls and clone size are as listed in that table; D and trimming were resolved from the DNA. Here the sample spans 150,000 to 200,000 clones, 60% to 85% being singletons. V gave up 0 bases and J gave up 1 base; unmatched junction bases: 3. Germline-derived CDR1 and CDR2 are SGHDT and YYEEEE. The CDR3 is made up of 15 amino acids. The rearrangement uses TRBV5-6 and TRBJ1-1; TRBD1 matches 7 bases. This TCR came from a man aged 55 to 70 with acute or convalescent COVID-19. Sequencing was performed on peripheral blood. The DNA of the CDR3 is TGTGCCAGCAGCTTGGAAGGGGGCGGGAACACTGAAGCTTTCTTT. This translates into CASSLEGGGNTEAFF.